This T cell receptor beta chain came from a study of T-cell reconstitution after alpha-beta-depleted transplantation in children. Findings of the study overall: By one year post-transplant, T-cell counts and diversity largely arose from T cells that were newly produced. Expanded graft clones numbering several hundred reportedly gave rise to alpha-beta T cells about two months after transplant.

This clonotype was counted only a few times. What it recognizes is unknown. Unique molecular identifiers were used in preparing the TCRbeta library. TCRdb independently ran MiXCR on the PCR reads; one entry per CDR3 protein. The sample carries around 490,000 distinct CDR3 sequences, approximately 10% recorded once. After removal of 4 bases from V and 4 bases from J, the junction contained 3 bases not matched to a gene. The CDR3 contains 13 residues. Germline V gene lookup returns CDR1 SQVTM and CDR2 ANQGSEA. This specimen consisted of PBMCs, mostly from graft donor cells, obtained 180 days after TCRalphabeta/CD19-depleted stem cell transplant. J is TRBJ2-1 and V is TRBV29-1; TRBD2 agrees at 8 bases. This TCR derives from a female patient under 10 years old who had a stem cell transplant for aplastic anemia, so the T cells may come from the graft donor. CDR3 in amino acids: CSVGPSGYNEQFF. In DNA form, the CDR3 reads TGCAGCGTTGGACCTAGCGGGTACAATGAGCAGTTCTTC.